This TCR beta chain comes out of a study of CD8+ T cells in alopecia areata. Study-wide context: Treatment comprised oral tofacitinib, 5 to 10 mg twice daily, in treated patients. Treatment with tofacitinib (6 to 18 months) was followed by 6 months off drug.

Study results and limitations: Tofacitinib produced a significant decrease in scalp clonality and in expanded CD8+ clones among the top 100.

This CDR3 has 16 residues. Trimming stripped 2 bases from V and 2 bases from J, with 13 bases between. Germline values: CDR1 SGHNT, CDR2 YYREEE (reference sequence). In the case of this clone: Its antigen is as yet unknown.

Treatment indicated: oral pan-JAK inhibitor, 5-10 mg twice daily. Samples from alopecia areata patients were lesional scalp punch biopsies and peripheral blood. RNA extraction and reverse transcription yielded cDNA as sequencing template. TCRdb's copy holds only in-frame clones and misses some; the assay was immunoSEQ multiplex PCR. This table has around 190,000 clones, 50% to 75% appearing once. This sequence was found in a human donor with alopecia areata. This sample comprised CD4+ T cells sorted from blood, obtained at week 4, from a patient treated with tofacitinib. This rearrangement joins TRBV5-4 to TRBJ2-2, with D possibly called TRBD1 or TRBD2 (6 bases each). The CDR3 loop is CASSLDPGANTGELFF. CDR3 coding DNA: TGTGCCAGCAGCTTAGACCCGGGGGCAAACACCGGGGAGCTGTTTTTT.